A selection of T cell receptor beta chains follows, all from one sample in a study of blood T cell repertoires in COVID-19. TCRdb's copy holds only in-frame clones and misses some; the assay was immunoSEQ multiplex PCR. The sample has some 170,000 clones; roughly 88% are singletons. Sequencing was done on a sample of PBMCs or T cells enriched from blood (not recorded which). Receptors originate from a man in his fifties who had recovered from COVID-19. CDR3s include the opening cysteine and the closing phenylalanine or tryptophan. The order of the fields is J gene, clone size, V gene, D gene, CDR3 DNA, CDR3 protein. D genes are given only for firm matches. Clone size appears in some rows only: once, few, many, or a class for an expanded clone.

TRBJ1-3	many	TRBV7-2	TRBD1	TGTGCCAGCAGCTTAATCGGGACAGGGAGAGGAAACACCATATATTTT	CASSLIGTGRGNTIYF
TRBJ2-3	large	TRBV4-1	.	TGCGCCAGCAGCCAAGAGGGCAGTAGCACAGATACGCAGTATTTT	CASSQEGSSTDTQYF
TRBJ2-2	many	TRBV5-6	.	TGTGCCAGCAGCTTGGTTCAGGGCGACACCGGGGAGCTGTTTTTT	CASSLVQGDTGELFF
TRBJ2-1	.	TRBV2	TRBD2	TGTGCCAGCAGTGGCGGACTAGCGGGGGGCTTTAACTACAATGAGCAGTTCTTC	CASSGGLAGGFNYNEQFF
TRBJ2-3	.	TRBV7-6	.	TGTGCCAGCAGCTTAATAGGGACAAACAGGGATCCGAAGGGCACAGATACGCAGTATTTT	CASSLIGTNRDPKGTDTQYF
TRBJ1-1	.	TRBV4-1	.	TGCGCCAGCAGCCAAGTCCGGGGGGCTGGAACTGAAGCTTTCTTT	CASSQVRGAGTEAFF
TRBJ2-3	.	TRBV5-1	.	TGCGCCAGCAGCTTGGTAGGCCCGGGGACAGATACGCAGTATTTT	CASSLVGPGTDTQYF
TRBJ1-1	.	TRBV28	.	TGTGCCAGCACCCAATTGAACACTGAAGCTTTCTTT	CASTQLNTEAFF
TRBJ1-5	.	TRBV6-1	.	TGTGCCAGCAGAGAAGACAGGTTGGGGCAGCCCCAGCATTTT	CASREDRLGQPQHF
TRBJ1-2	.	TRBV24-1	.	TGTGCCACCAGTGACGAGACAGGTTCTGGCTACACCTTC	CATSDETGSGYTF
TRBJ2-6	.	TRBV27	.	TGTGCCAGCAGTCTCCGACAGTACCTCTCTGGGGCCAACGTCCTGACTTTC	CASSLRQYLSGANVLTF
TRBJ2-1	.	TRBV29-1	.	TGCAGCGTTCTCCGGGGGAATGAGCAGTTCTTC	CSVLRGNEQFF
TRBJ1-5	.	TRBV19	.	TGTGCCAGTAGTATTGGGGGGGTCGATTTTCAGCCCCAGCATTTT	CASSIGGVDFQPQHF
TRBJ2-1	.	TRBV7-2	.	TGTGCCAGCAGCGCCACGGTGGAGCAGTTCTTC	CASSATVEQFF
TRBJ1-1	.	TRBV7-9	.	TGTGCCAGCAGCTTAACAGGTAACACTGAAGCTTTCTTT	CASSLTGNTEAFF
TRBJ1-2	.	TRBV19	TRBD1	TGTGCCAGTAGTATCCAGGGACAGGACTATGGCTACACCTTC	CASSIQGQDYGYTF
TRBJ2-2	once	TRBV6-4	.	TGTGCCAGCAGTGACTCGACTGCAAACACCGGGGAGCTGTTTTTT	CASSDSTANTGELFF
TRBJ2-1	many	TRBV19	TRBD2	TGTGCCAGTAGTAACCTAGCGGGCTATGAGCAGTTCTTC	CASSNLAGYEQFF